This is a list of T cell receptor beta chains from one sample in a study of shared clonotypes between healthy human individuals. Assay: immunoSEQ multiplex PCR; the TCRdb copy retains only in-frame clones and omits some. Counted here are under 1 million clones, around 96% occurring once; the ten biggest clones make up roughly 0.23%. Sequencing was performed on naive CD8+ T cells sorted from blood. The receptors come from a man aged 25 to 40 in good health. CDR3s include the opening cysteine and the closing phenylalanine or tryptophan. The order of the fields is V gene, CDR3 length, J gene, D gene, CDR3 protein, CDR3 DNA. D genes are given only for firm matches.

v_call: TRBV9; cdr3_length: 14; j_call: TRBJ1-1; d_call: .; cdr3_aa: CASSEGGIRTEAFF; cdr3_nt: TGTGCCAGCAGCGAAGGGGGTATAAGAACTGAAGCTTTCTTT
v_call: TRBV27; cdr3_length: 14; j_call: TRBJ2-5; d_call: .; cdr3_aa: CASSLLGSQETQYF; cdr3_nt: TGTGCCAGCAGTTTATTGGGCAGCCAAGAGACCCAGTACTTC
v_call: TRBV10-3; cdr3_length: 15; j_call: TRBJ2-7; d_call: TRBD2; cdr3_aa: CAISEGLAGVGEQYF; cdr3_nt: TGTGCCATCAGTGAAGGTCTAGCGGGAGTAGGCGAGCAGTACTTC
v_call: TRBV6-6; cdr3_length: 15; j_call: TRBJ2-1; d_call: .; cdr3_aa: CASSGPGGSYNEQFF; cdr3_nt: TGTGCCAGCAGTGGGCCTGGGGGCTCCTACAATGAGCAGTTCTTC
v_call: TRBV6-5; cdr3_length: 16; j_call: TRBJ1-2; d_call: .; cdr3_aa: CASSYSSGGLPDGYTF; cdr3_nt: TGTGCCAGCAGTTACTCGTCAGGTGGCTTACCCGATGGCTACACCTTC
v_call: TRBV27; cdr3_length: 18; j_call: TRBJ2-1; d_call: TRBD2; cdr3_aa: CASCPIPAGDISYNEQFF; cdr3_nt: TGTGCCAGCTGCCCAATCCCAGCGGGAGATATCTCCTACAATGAGCAGTTCTTC
v_call: TRBV13; cdr3_length: 13; j_call: TRBJ2-6; d_call: .; cdr3_aa: CASSLDGANVLTF; cdr3_nt: TGTGCCAGCAGCTTAGATGGGGCCAACGTCCTGACTTTC
v_call: TRBV19; cdr3_length: 15; j_call: TRBJ2-7; d_call: TRBD2; cdr3_aa: CASSFSSGDPYEQYF; cdr3_nt: TGTGCCAGTAGTTTCTCTAGCGGTGACCCCTACGAGCAGTACTTC
v_call: TRBV5-6; cdr3_length: 16; j_call: TRBJ2-2; d_call: .; cdr3_aa: CASSLGAFLNTGELFF; cdr3_nt: TGTGCCAGCAGCCTCGGAGCGTTTTTGAACACCGGGGAGCTGTTTTTT
v_call: TRBV5-4; cdr3_length: 16; j_call: TRBJ2-3; d_call: TRBD2; cdr3_aa: CASSLPAGTSTDTQYF; cdr3_nt: TGTGCCAGCAGCTTGCCAGCGGGAACGAGCACAGATACGCAGTATTTT
v_call: TRBV19; cdr3_length: 13; j_call: TRBJ2-1; d_call: .; cdr3_aa: CASNSPGLDEQFF; cdr3_nt: TGTGCCAGTAATAGCCCAGGTCTGGATGAGCAGTTCTTC
v_call: TRBV9; cdr3_length: 16; j_call: TRBJ2-5; d_call: TRBD2; cdr3_aa: CASSVGLAGAWETQYF; cdr3_nt: TGTGCCAGCAGCGTAGGACTAGCGGGCGCGTGGGAGACCCAGTACTTC
v_call: TRBV4-2; cdr3_length: 15; j_call: TRBJ2-5; d_call: .; cdr3_aa: CASSQARHLRETQYF; cdr3_nt: TGTGCCAGCAGCCAAGCTCGCCATCTCAGGGAGACCCAGTACTTC
v_call: TRBV9; cdr3_length: 15; j_call: TRBJ2-7; d_call: .; cdr3_aa: CASSVGGQARREQYF; cdr3_nt: TGTGCCAGCAGCGTAGGGGGGCAGGCACGGCGGGAGCAGTACTTC
v_call: TRBV7-9; cdr3_length: 13; j_call: TRBJ2-1; d_call: .; cdr3_aa: CASSLAELNEQFF; cdr3_nt: TGTGCCAGCAGCTTAGCGGAATTGAATGAGCAGTTCTTC
v_call: TRBV6-5; cdr3_length: 14; j_call: TRBJ2-7; d_call: .; cdr3_aa: CASSYSGTTYEQYF; cdr3_nt: TGTGCCAGCAGTTACTCGGGCACAACCTACGAGCAGTACTTC
v_call: TRBV2; cdr3_length: 16; j_call: TRBJ2-1; d_call: .; cdr3_aa: CASPLEPALSSNEQFF; cdr3_nt: TGTGCCAGCCCCTTGGAGCCTGCCCTTTCCTCGAATGAGCAGTTCTTC
v_call: TRBV2; cdr3_length: 15; j_call: TRBJ2-1; d_call: TRBD2; cdr3_aa: CASSLLAGGYNEQFF; cdr3_nt: TGTGCCAGCAGCCTACTAGCGGGGGGGTACAATGAGCAGTTCTTC
v_call: TRBV27; cdr3_length: 14; j_call: TRBJ2-3; d_call: TRBD1; cdr3_aa: CASSSDRATDTQYF; cdr3_nt: TGTGCCAGCAGTTCGGACAGGGCCACAGATACGCAGTATTTT
v_call: TRBV7-3; cdr3_length: 16; j_call: TRBJ2-2; d_call: .; cdr3_aa: CASSPSSVSNTGELFF; cdr3_nt: TGTGCCAGCAGCCCCAGTAGCGTTTCGAACACCGGGGAGCTGTTTTTT
v_call: TRBV19; cdr3_length: 14; j_call: TRBJ2-1; d_call: TRBD2; cdr3_aa: CASKEREPYNEQFF; cdr3_nt: TGTGCCAGTAAGGAGCGGGAGCCTTACAATGAGCAGTTCTTC
v_call: TRBV7-6; cdr3_length: 15; j_call: TRBJ2-2; d_call: TRBD2; cdr3_aa: CASRGAGVEAGELFF; cdr3_nt: TGTGCCAGCAGGGGAGCGGGAGTAGAGGCCGGGGAGCTGTTTTTT
v_call: TRBV4-1; cdr3_length: 17; j_call: TRBJ2-3; d_call: TRBD2; cdr3_aa: CASSQDGPGGGEDTQYF; cdr3_nt: TGCGCCAGCAGCCAAGATGGTCCGGGGGGAGGTGAAGATACGCAGTATTTT
v_call: TRBV5-1; cdr3_length: 16; j_call: TRBJ2-1; d_call: TRBD2; cdr3_aa: CASSLGASGSYNEQFF; cdr3_nt: TGCGCCAGCAGCTTGGGGGCTAGCGGGAGTTACAATGAGCAGTTCTTC
v_call: TRBV5-4; cdr3_length: 18; j_call: TRBJ2-5; d_call: .; cdr3_aa: CASSLRGRAGMSGETQYF; cdr3_nt: TGTGCCAGCAGCTTGCGGGGTAGGGCAGGGATGAGCGGAGAGACCCAGTACTTC
v_call: TRBV9; cdr3_length: 12; j_call: TRBJ2-7; d_call: TRBD1; cdr3_aa: CASSGQGYEQYF; cdr3_nt: TGTGCCAGCAGCGGACAGGGTTACGAGCAGTACTTC
v_call: TRBV10-2; cdr3_length: 12; j_call: TRBJ1-1; d_call: .; cdr3_aa: CASSESWTEAFF; cdr3_nt: TGCGCCAGCAGTGAGTCGTGGACTGAAGCTTTCTTT
v_call: TRBV7-6; cdr3_length: 13; j_call: TRBJ1-2; d_call: TRBD1; cdr3_aa: CASSGSTGEGYTF; cdr3_nt: TGTGCCAGCAGCGGAAGTACAGGGGAGGGCTACACCTTC
v_call: TRBV4-1; cdr3_length: 15; j_call: TRBJ2-7; d_call: TRBD1; cdr3_aa: CASSTRTGASYEQYF; cdr3_nt: TGCGCCAGCAGCACCCGGACAGGGGCGTCCTACGAGCAGTACTTC
v_call: TRBV5-6; cdr3_length: 11; j_call: TRBJ2-7; d_call: .; cdr3_aa: CASSRGYEQYF; cdr3_nt: TGTGCCAGCAGCAGGGGCTACGAGCAGTACTTC
v_call: TRBV5-1; cdr3_length: 15; j_call: TRBJ2-7; d_call: TRBD2; cdr3_aa: CASGWEAGEVYEQYF; cdr3_nt: TGCGCCAGCGGTTGGGAAGCGGGAGAAGTCTACGAGCAGTACTTC
v_call: TRBV6-5; cdr3_length: 12; j_call: TRBJ2-7; d_call: .; cdr3_aa: CASSPQGPEQYF; cdr3_nt: TGTGCCAGCAGTCCACAGGGACCCGAGCAGTACTTC
v_call: TRBV7-6; cdr3_length: 19; j_call: TRBJ2-3; d_call: TRBD2; cdr3_aa: CASSLGLAGGPNPTDTQYF; cdr3_nt: TGTGCCAGCAGCCTAGGACTAGCGGGAGGGCCAAACCCCACAGATACGCAGTATTTT
v_call: TRBV11-2; cdr3_length: 19; j_call: TRBJ2-6; d_call: .; cdr3_aa: CASSSGRVTGVSGANVLTF; cdr3_nt: TGTGCCAGCAGCTCCGGTCGAGTCACTGGGGTCTCTGGGGCCAACGTCCTGACTTTC
v_call: TRBV27; cdr3_length: 15; j_call: TRBJ1-3; d_call: .; cdr3_aa: CASSLSGFSGNTIYF; cdr3_nt: TGTGCCAGCAGTTTATCGGGGTTCTCTGGAAACACCATATATTTT